Listed below are T cell receptor beta chains from one sample, sequenced in a study of T cell responses to AZD1222 COVID-19 vaccine. Repertoires were generated with immunoSEQ multiplex PCR, while TCRdb's copy carries only in-frame clones and drops some. The data show about 85,000 clones, with approximately 88% seen just once and about 6% held by the top ten. Material: peripheral blood, obtained on day 0 of AZD1222 vaccination. Receptors were obtained from an adult in good health. Both conserved end residues are part of each CDR3. The D gene is left open where the match is weak. Some rows have no size entry. The others give once, few or many, or a class for an expanded clone.

v_call	clone_size	d_call	j_call	cdr3_nt	cdr3_aa
TRBV19	NA	NA	TRBJ1-1	TGTGCCAGTAGTATAACATCGAACACTGAAGCTTTCTTT	CASSITSNTEAFF
TRBV19	NA	NA	TRBJ1-1	TGTGCCAGTAGTATAGATAGGGCAGGGCCCACTGAAGCTTTCTTT	CASSIDRAGPTEAFF
TRBV12-3/TRBV12-4	NA	NA	TRBJ1-3	TGTGCCAGCAGTCGCAACTCTGGAAACACCATATATTTT	CASSRNSGNTIYF
TRBV5-1	NA	TRBD1	TRBJ2-1	TGCGCCAGCACCCAGGGGGAGAAGCAGTTCTTC	CASTQGEKQFF
TRBV19	NA	NA	TRBJ1-1	TGTGCCAGTAGTATATTAACAGGTTTGGGCACTGAAGCTTTCTTT	CASSILTGLGTEAFF
TRBV7-3	NA	NA	TRBJ2-1	TGTGCCAGCAGCTTAATGGCGGGCGAGTACAATGAGCAGTTCTTC	CASSLMAGEYNEQFF
TRBV5-1	NA	NA	TRBJ2-1	TGCGCCAGCAGCTTGCGGAGGGGTTGGGAGAATGAGCAGTTCTTC	CASSLRRGWENEQFF
TRBV18	NA	NA	TRBJ2-1	TGTGCCAGCTCACCAGGACCCCACCGGGATGAGCAGTTCTTC	CASSPGPHRDEQFF
TRBV28	NA	NA	TRBJ1-2	TGTGCCAGCAGAACCTCTCCGGGGCGCCCGGGGGGCTACACCTTC	CASRTSPGRPGGYTF
TRBV3-1/TRBV3-2	NA	TRBD2	TRBJ2-1	TGTGCCAGCAGTTACGGGACTAGCGGGAACGTTGAGCAGTTCTTC	CASSYGTSGNVEQFF
TRBV24-1	NA	NA	TRBJ1-1	TGTGCCACCAGTGATCAAACAGGGTCGCGGGCTTTCTTT	CATSDQTGSRAFF
TRBV5-4	NA	TRBD2	TRBJ2-7	TGTGCCAGCAGCTTGGTGCGGGGACTAGCGGGAGGAACCGAGCAGTACTTC	CASSLVRGLAGGTEQYF
TRBV7-2	NA	NA	TRBJ1-1	TGTGCCAGCAGCTCCCGGGGGACCACTGAAGCTTTCTTT	CASSSRGTTEAFF
TRBV29-1	NA	NA	TRBJ1-2	TGCAGCGTTTATAACAGGGAAAATGGCTACACCTTC	CSVYNRENGYTF
TRBV10-3	NA	TRBD2	TRBJ2-7	TGTGCCATCAGTGGGCTAGCGGGAGGACCCTTCTACGAGCAGTACTTC	CAISGLAGGPFYEQYF
TRBV6-5	NA	NA	TRBJ1-3	TGTGCCAGCAGTCTTAGGACAAACTCTGGAAACACCATATATTTT	CASSLRTNSGNTIYF
TRBV6-2/TRBV6-3	NA	NA	TRBJ1-2	TGTGCCAGCAGCCCTCGCCTCGGGGGGGACTATGGCTACACCTTC	CASSPRLGGDYGYTF
TRBV13	NA	NA	TRBJ2-7	TGTGCCAGCAGCTTAGTGGGCGGGTACGGTGGGGAGCAGTACTTC	CASSLVGGYGGEQYF
TRBV13	NA	TRBD1	TRBJ2-7	TGTGCCAGCAGCTCCGGGACAGGGGGTGGCTACGAGCAGTACTTC	CASSSGTGGGYEQYF
TRBV3-1/TRBV3-2	NA	TRBD1	TRBJ2-2	TGTGCCAGCAGCCAAGAACGGACAGGGGACACCGGGGAGCTGTTTTTT	CASSQERTGDTGELFF
TRBV3-1/TRBV3-2	NA	NA	TRBJ2-7	TGTGCCAGCAGCCAAGACGTCGCCTACGAGCAGTACTTC	CASSQDVAYEQYF
TRBV19	NA	TRBD1	TRBJ1-2	TGTGCCAGTAGTATCGGACAGGGCGGCTATGGCTACACCTTC	CASSIGQGGYGYTF
TRBV7-9	NA	NA	TRBJ1-5	TGTGCCAGCAGCTTAGGACCCGATCAGCCCCAGCATTTT	CASSLGPDQPQHF
TRBV27	NA	TRBD1	TRBJ1-2	TGTGCCAGCAGTTCTCATCCGGGACAGGGGGCCTTCTATGGCTACACCTTC	CASSSHPGQGAFYGYTF
TRBV5-5	NA	TRBD2	TRBJ2-1	TGTGCCAGCAGCCAATCAGGACTAGCGGGATACAATGAGCAGTTCTTC	CASSQSGLAGYNEQFF
TRBV9	NA	TRBD1	TRBJ1-4	TGTGCCAGCAGCGGGGACAGGGGATGGAGTGAAAAACTGTTTTTT	CASSGDRGWSEKLFF
TRBV7-2	NA	TRBD2	TRBJ2-5	TGTGCCAGCAGCCCACTAGCGACGCGTGGTGGGACCCAGTACTTC	CASSPLATRGGTQYF
TRBV5-1	NA	TRBD2	TRBJ2-7	TGCGCCAGCAGCTTGAACCCTAGCGGGGACTACGAGCAGTACTTC	CASSLNPSGDYEQYF
TRBV9	NA	TRBD2	TRBJ2-1	TGTGCCAGCAGCGTCTCGGTGACTAGCCCCTACAATGAGCAGTTCTTC	CASSVSVTSPYNEQFF
TRBV18	NA	NA	TRBJ1-4	TGTGCCAGCTCGCCGACGCAAGGCCTTAATGAAAAACTGTTTTTT	CASSPTQGLNEKLFF
TRBV28	few	NA	TRBJ1-4	TGTGCCAGCAGTTTAGGGCAGGGGCTGGGTAATGAAAAACTGTTTTTT	CASSLGQGLGNEKLFF
TRBV27	NA	TRBD1	TRBJ1-6	TGTGCCAGCAGTTCGGCTCCCAGGGACAGGGGTTCACCCCTCCACTTT	CASSSAPRDRGSPLHF
TRBV10-2	NA	NA	TRBJ1-6	TGCGCCAGCAGTCAACAGGGAAGATATAATTCACCCCTCCACTTT	CASSQQGRYNSPLHF
TRBV7-3	NA	NA	TRBJ2-2	TGTGCCAGCAGCTTAACGGGTTGGGAGCTGTTTTTT	CASSLTGWELFF
TRBV28	NA	NA	TRBJ2-1	TGTGCCAGCCGGACAGAGAACAATGAGCAGTTCTTC	CASRTENNEQFF
TRBV2	NA	TRBD2	TRBJ2-7	TGTGCCAGCAGCCTCTCCACTGATTGGGAGGGGCAGGTCCACGAGCAGTACTTC	CASSLSTDWEGQVHEQYF
TRBV7-9	NA	TRBD1	TRBJ1-2	TGTGCCAGCGCGACAGGGGGTAATCGTGGCTACACCTTC	CASATGGNRGYTF
TRBV29-1	many	NA	TRBJ2-7	TGCAGCGTTGAGATAACAGGTACCGGGCAGTACTTC	CSVEITGTGQYF
TRBV28	NA	NA	TRBJ2-7	TGTGCCAGCACTGAAGCGCGACTAGGCTTGTACGAGCAGTACTTC	CASTEARLGLYEQYF
TRBV27	NA	NA	TRBJ2-2	TGTGCCAGCAGTATTCTGATCACCGGGGAGCTGTTTTTT	CASSILITGELFF
TRBV7-9	NA	NA	TRBJ2-7	TGTGCCAGCAGCCTTTGGGGGGCCGGGGGCGGCTCCTACGAGCAGTACTTC	CASSLWGAGGGSYEQYF